The subject of this entry is one T cell receptor (beta chain). Its specific antigen is unknown. Qualities for individual bases were not recorded, and no much larger clone is one base off. These data come from a study of blood T cell repertoires in COVID-19 (dated by TCRdb to the early 2020s). Looking at the study overall: The collaborator samples originated in the United States, Italy and Spain and spanned the acute and convalescent phases of COVID-19. The prospective study material was composed of cDNA or gDNA derived from T cells, B-cell-depleted T cells, or PBMCs. Subjects who had been exposed to COVID-19, were actively infected with it, or had recovered from it provided the deeply sampled blood TCRbeta repertoires that made up the dataset. The repertoires were made available in a free public database intended to serve as a resource for research on the immune response to SARS-CoV-2. Samples were obtained from the ongoing ImmuneRACE study (first 160 participants) and from some 1,200 subjects provided by 6 global collaborators. A de-identified subject ID, COVID-19 status, age in years and sex were almost always included in the sample metadata. HLA class I and class II types, where available, came from metadata supplied by the sample provider rather than from assay-based typing.

What the research found in general, with its limitations: The quantity of clinical and demographic metadata differed by source and by participant and was supplied without curation.

There are 15 amino acids in the CDR3, from cysteine to phenylalanine inclusive. Only the CDR3 DNA is retained, 45 bases long and in frame from the first base. CDR1 and CDR2 were assigned from the germline V gene as MNHEY and SVGAGI. V sheds 0 bases and J sheds 6 bases, leaving 12 bases between their ends. In the prospective study, participants were roughly 18 to 100 years old, resided in 24 geographic areas of the United States, and were enrolled through a virtual design. Cohort assignment in the prospective study relied on participant-reported clinical history from a screening survey and a study questionnaire. Recovered participants in ImmuneRACE Cohort 3 were defined as having two consecutive negative NP/OP PCR tests, clearance from a healthcare professional, or resolution of symptoms. In the prospective study, mobile phlebotomists collected whole blood, serum and a nasopharyngeal or oropharyngeal swab from each participant. Prospective study participants could optionally give additional blood draws and questionnaires over a roughly 2-month period. Before DNA extraction, prospective study blood samples were shipped either frozen or at room temperature.

The immunoSEQ Assay, a bias-controlled multiplex PCR, was used to amplify TCRbeta CDR3 regions from genomic DNA. Under the source paper's analysis protocol: Nucleated cell counts per sample were estimated from amplification of reference gene primers within the assay. Sequence reads were collapsed and filtered to measure the absolute abundance of every unique TCRbeta CDR3 rearrangement. For each sample, productive Simpson clonality was calculated by taking the square root of Simpson's diversity index across productive rearrangements. Here the immuneACCESS table is served through TCRdb, limited to in-frame sequences with V and J called. Missing clones are a known gap in these copies; in checked studies unresolved V genes cover under half, and the rest lacks a known reason. The DNA gave D and trimming, while V, J and clone size come from that table. The sample table records roughly 180,000 clones; around 90% of these occur just once. 2% to 2.5% of the sample is in the top ten clones.

This sequence uses TRBV6-5 and TRBJ2-1, with the D gene not clear enough to name. The TCR originated in a woman younger than 45 who had recovered from COVID-19. The material sequenced was PBMCs or T cells enriched from blood (not recorded which). The CDR3 corresponds to CASSYSNRQVNEQFF. The nucleotides read TGTGCCAGCAGTTACTCGAATCGGCAGGTCAATGAGCAGTTCTTC.